These T cell receptor beta chains were read from a single sample in a study of response to subunit inactivated influenza vaccine. MiXCR was run by TCRdb on the RT-PCR reads, yielding one entry per CDR3 protein. The table lists about 570,000 distinct CDR3 sequences, about 11% of them singletons. The same sample was also used in a study of T cells expressing NK-cell markers.

Specimen: PBMCs from blood, collected on the day of vaccination. These receptor sequences come from a man aged 50 to 59 who received an inactivated influenza vaccine. CDR3s leave out the opening cysteine and the closing phenylalanine or tryptophan.

TRBJ2-2	12	TRBV4-2	ASSLEKNTGELF
TRBJ2-7	10	TRBV6-7	ATRADSYEQY
TRBJ2-3	13	TRBV29-1	SVEVAGRNPDTQY
TRBJ1-2	13	TRBV4-2	ASSQESGWAYGYT
TRBJ1-1	13	TRBV27	ASSFGDRAATEAF
TRBJ2-3	13	TRBV20-1	SARTSLAGGDTQY
TRBJ2-1	13	TRBV27	ASSLGQSTYNEQF
TRBJ2-7	11	TRBV9	ASSVRGSNEQY
TRBJ1-1	13	TRBV19	ASIPYGGQNTEAF
TRBJ1-2	14	TRBV4-3	ASSQGLTETNYGYT
TRBJ2-3	13	TRBV9	ASSASGGNADTQY
TRBJ2-1	14	TRBV6-5	ASSYSAVAGENEQF
TRBJ1-4	13	TRBV12-3/TRBV12-4	ASSRNSVRSEKLF
TRBJ1-2	12	TRBV6-5	ASSYGASGYGYT
TRBJ2-7	10	TRBV28	ASSFQLGSKY
TRBJ2-1	12	TRBV5-1	ASSPQGLYNEQF
TRBJ1-1	11	TRBV12-3/TRBV12-4	ASSSQVNTEAF
TRBJ1-2	13	TRBV5-1	ASSLATGDSYGYT
TRBJ2-3	15	TRBV6-2/TRBV6-3	ASSPLRGGRSTDTQY
TRBJ2-2	15	TRBV5-1	ASSLDRVEWFTGELF
TRBJ2-5	16	TRBV6-2/TRBV6-3	ASSYSNLPGEIQETQY
TRBJ2-3	12	TRBV19	ASSNSGSTDTQY
TRBJ2-1	13	TRBV7-8	ASSLEDRGNNEQF
TRBJ2-1	12	TRBV5-1	ASSLEGEYNEQF
TRBJ2-1	14	TRBV13	ASSLGTGGDWDEQF
TRBJ1-1	11	TRBV5-1	ASSWNKGTEAF
TRBJ2-7	13	TRBV2	ASSEAGGLVYEQY
TRBJ2-7	13	TRBV28	ASSAIRQGGYEQY
TRBJ2-7	10	TRBV5-1	ASSPQSGEQY
TRBJ2-2	11	TRBV29-1	SAGTGGTGELF
TRBJ2-2	13	TRBV7-9	ASSLPVWGTGELF
TRBJ2-2	11	TRBV6-1	ASKAGHTGELF
TRBJ2-3	15	TRBV18	ASSAGLAGLNTDTQY